This T cell receptor (beta chain) was identified in a study of memory CD4+ T cells and cytomegalovirus serostatus. The method was immunoSEQ multiplex PCR; TCRdb's version includes in-frame clones alone and lacks a portion of them. The table has 61,000 or so clones, over 70% seen once. Single viable CD3+CD4+CD8-CD45RO+ cells were sorted as the memory CD4+ T cells. Study-wide findings and caveats: The CMV-associated TCR signature appears largely within the CD4+ memory repertoire.

As regards this clone: Its antigen is currently unknown.

Sequenced material: memory CD4+ T cells from blood. This clonotype was obtained from an adult in good health and CMV-seronegative. Some clones in this sample may be carry-over from other donors' samples.

The chain's CDR3 is CAWSVSGNYGYTF. CDR3 DNA sequence: TGTGCCTGGAGTGTATCCGGCAACTATGGCTACACCTTC. The chain uses TRBV30 and TRBJ1-2; D is unclear. Deletions cut 0 bases from V and 2 bases from J, with 7 bases between. Germline V gene data show CDR1 as GTSNPN and CDR2 as SVGIG (reference sequence). The CDR3 consists of 13 residues.